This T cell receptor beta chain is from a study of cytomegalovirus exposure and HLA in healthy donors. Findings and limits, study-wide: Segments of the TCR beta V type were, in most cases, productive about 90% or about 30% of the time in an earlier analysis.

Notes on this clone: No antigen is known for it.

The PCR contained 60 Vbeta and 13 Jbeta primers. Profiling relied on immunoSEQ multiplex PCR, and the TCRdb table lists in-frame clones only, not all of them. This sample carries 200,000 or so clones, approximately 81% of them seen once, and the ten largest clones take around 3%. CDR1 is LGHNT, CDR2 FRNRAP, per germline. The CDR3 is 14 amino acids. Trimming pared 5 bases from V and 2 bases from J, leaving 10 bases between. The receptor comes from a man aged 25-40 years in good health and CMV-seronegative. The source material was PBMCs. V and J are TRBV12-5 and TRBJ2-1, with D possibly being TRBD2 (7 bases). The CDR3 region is CASGRGGAYNEQFF. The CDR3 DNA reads TGTGCTAGTGGTAGAGGGGGGGCCTACAATGAGCAGTTCTTC.